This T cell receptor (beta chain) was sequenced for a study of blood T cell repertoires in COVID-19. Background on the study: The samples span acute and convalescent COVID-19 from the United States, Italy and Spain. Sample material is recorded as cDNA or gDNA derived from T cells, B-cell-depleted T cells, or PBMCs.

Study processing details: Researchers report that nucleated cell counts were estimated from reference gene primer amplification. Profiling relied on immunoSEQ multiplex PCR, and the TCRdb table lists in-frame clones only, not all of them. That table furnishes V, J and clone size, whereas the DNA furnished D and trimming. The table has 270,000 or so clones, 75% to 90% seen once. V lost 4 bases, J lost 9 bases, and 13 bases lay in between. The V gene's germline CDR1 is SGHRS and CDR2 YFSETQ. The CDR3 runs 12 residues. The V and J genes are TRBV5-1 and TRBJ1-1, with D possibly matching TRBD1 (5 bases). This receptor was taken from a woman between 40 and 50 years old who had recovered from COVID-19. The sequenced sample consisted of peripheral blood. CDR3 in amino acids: CASSLGEGQAFF. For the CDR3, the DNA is TGCGCCAGCAGCCTAGGGGAGGGTCAAGCTTTCTTT.